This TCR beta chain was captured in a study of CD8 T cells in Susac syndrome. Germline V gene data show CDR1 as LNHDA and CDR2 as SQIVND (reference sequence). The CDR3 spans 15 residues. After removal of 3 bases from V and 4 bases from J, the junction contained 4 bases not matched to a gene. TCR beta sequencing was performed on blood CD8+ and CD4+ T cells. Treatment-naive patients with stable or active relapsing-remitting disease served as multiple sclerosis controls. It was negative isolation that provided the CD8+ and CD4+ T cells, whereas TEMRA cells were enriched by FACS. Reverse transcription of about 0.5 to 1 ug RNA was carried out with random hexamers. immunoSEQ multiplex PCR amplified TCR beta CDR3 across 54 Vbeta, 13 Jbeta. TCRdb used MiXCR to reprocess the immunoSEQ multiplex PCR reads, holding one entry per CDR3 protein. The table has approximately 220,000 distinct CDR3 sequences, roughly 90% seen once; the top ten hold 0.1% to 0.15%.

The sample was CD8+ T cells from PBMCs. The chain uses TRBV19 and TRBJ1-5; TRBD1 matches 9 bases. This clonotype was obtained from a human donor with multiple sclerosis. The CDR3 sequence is CASSMWTGVNQPQHF. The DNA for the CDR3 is TGTGCCAGTAGTATGTGGACAGGGGTAAATCAGCCCCAGCATTTT.